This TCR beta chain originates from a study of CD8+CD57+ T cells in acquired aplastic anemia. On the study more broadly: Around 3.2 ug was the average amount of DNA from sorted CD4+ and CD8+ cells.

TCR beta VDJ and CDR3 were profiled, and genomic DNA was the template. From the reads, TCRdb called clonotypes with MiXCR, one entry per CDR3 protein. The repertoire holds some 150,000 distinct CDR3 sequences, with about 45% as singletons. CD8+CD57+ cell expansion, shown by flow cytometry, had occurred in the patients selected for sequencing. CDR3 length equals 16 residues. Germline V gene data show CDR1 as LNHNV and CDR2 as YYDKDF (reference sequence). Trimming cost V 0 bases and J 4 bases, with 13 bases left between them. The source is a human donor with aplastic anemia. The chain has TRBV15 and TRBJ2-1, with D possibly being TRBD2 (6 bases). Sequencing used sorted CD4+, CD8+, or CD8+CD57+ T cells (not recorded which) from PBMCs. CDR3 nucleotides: TGTGCCACCAGCAGAGATTACGGACTACCGTACAATGAGCAGTTCTTC. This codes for CATSRDYGLPYNEQFF.